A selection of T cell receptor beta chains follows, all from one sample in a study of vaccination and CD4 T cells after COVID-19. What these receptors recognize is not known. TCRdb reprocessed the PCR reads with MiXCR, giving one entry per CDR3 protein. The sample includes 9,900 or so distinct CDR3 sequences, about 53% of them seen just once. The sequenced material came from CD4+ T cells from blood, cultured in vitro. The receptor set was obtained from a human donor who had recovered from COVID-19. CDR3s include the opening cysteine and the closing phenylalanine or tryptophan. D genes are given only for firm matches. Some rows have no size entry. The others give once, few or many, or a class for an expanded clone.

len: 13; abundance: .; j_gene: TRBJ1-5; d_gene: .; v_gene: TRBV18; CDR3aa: CASSPEGNQPQHF; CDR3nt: TGTGCCAGCTCACCGGAGGGCAATCAGCCCCAGCATTTT
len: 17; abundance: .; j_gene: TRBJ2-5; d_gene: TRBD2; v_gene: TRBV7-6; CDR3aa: CASSLSGGRRVRETQYF; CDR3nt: TGTGCCAGCAGCTTATCTGGCGGGAGGAGAGTACGGGAGACCCAGTACTTC
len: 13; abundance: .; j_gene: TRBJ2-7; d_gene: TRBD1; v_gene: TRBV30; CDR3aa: CAWTGGNSYEQYF; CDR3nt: TGTGCCTGGACAGGGGGTAACTCCTACGAGCAGTACTTC
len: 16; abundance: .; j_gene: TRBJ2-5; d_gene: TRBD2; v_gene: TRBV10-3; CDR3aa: CAISESRGAGGETQYF; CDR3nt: TGTGCCATCAGTGAGTCGAGGGGAGCGGGAGGCGAGACCCAGTACTTC
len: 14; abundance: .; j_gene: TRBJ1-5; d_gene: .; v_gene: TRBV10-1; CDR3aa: CASSASGPGQPQHF; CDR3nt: TGCGCCAGCAGTGCATCGGGTCCAGGGCAGCCCCAGCATTTT
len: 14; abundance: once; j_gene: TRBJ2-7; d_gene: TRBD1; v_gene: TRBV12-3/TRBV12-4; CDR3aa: CASSLRTGKREQYF; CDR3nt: TGTGCCAGCAGTTTACGGACAGGGAAGCGCGAGCAGTACTTC
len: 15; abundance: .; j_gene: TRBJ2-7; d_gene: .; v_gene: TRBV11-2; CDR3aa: CASSLVLLALDEQYF; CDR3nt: TGTGCCAGCAGCTTAGTTCTACTAGCACTCGATGAGCAGTACTTC
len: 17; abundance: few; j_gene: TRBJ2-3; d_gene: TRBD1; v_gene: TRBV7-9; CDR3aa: CASSLYGATGRTDTQYF; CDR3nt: TGTGCCAGCAGCTTATATGGAGCGACAGGGCGCACAGATACGCAGTATTTT
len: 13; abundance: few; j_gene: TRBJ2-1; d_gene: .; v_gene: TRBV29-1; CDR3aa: CSVERDGVGEQFF; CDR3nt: TGCAGCGTTGAGAGGGACGGAGTAGGAGAGCAGTTCTTC
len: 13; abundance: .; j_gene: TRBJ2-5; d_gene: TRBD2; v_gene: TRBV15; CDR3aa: CATSSSGVGTQYF; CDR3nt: TGTGCCACCAGCAGCAGCGGGGTAGGGACCCAGTACTTC
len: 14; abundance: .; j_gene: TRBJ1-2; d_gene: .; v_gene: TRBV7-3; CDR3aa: CASRPTGSRGGYTF; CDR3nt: TGTGCCAGCAGACCCACAGGGTCACGGGGTGGCTACACCTTC
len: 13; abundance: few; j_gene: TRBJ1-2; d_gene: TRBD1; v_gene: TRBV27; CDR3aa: CASSRTGLGGYTF; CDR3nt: TGTGCCAGCAGCCGGACAGGCTTGGGGGGCTACACCTTC
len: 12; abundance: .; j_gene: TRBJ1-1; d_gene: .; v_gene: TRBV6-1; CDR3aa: CASRQANGEAFF; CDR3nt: TGTGCCAGCCGTCAGGCCAATGGTGAAGCTTTCTTT
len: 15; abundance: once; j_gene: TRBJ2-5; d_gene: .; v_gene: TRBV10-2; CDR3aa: CASSESRVSQETQYF; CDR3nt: TGCGCCAGCAGTGAGAGCAGGGTCTCGCAAGAGACCCAGTACTTC
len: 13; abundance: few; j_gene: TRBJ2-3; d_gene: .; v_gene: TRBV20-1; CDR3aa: CSAAQTSTDTQYF; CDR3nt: TGCAGTGCTGCACAGACCTCCACAGATACGCAGTATTTT
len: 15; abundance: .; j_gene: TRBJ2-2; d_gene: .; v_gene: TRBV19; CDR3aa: CASSIDGSGTGELFF; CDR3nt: TGTGCCAGTAGTATAGACGGCTCGGGCACCGGGGAGCTGTTTTTT
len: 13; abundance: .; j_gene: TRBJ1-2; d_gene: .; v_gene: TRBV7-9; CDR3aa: CASSLRGGYGYTF; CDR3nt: TGTGCCAGCAGCTTAAGGGGGGGCTATGGCTACACCTTC
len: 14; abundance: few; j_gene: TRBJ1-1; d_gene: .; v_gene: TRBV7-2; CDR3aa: CASSLLGGPVEAFF; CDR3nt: TGTGCCAGCAGCTTACTTGGAGGACCGGTTGAAGCTTTCTTT
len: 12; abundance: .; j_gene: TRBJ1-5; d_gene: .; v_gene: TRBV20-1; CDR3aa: CSASNPNQPQHF; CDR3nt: TGCAGTGCTAGTAATCCGAATCAGCCCCAGCATTTT
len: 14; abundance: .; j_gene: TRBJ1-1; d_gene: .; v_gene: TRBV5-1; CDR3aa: CASSLTGMNTEAFF; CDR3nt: TGCGCCAGCAGCTTGACAGGGATGAACACTGAAGCTTTCTTT
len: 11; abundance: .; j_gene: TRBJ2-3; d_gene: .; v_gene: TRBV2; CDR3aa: CASSEPTTQYF; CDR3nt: TGTGCCAGCAGTGAACCTACAACGCAGTATTTT
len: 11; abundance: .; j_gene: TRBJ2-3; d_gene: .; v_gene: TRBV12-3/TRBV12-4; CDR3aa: CASRRRETQYF; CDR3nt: TGTGCCAGCAGGCGTAGGGAGACGCAGTATTTT